This T cell receptor (beta chain) is from a study of low-dose radiotherapy and immunotherapy resistance in tumors. This clonotype was detected a few times. Using a constant-region primer together with a V-primer adapter, TCRs were subjected to roughly 20 PCR cycles of amplification. TCRdb re-analysed the reads in MiXCR, keeping a single row per CDR3 protein. The sample gives about 50,000 distinct CDR3 sequences, approximately 10% of which show up once; 6.2% is in the top ten. Time point denoted: before trial treatment. Germline V lookup: CDR1 SGHNT, CDR2 YENEEA. CDR3 size: 14 residues. The ends were cut back, 5 bases at V and 6 bases at J, with 15 bases in the middle.

The input for sequencing was PBMCs, taken before treatment. The V and J genes are TRBV11-3 and TRBJ2-3, with a possible D match to TRBD1 (6 bases). The receptor's source is a female donor with ovarian cancer. The CDR3 DNA follows: TGTGCCAGCAGCCCAAACGGGGACAAGGATACGCAGTATTTT. This encodes CASSPNGDKDTQYF.